Listed below are T cell receptor beta chains from one sample, sequenced in a study of metastatic and nonmetastatic thyroid tumors. TCRdb reprocessed the PCR reads via MiXCR. The table lists fewer than 40,000 clones, about a sixth of them singletons. The specimen was blood. These receptors were taken from a female donor with papillary thyroid cancer or a benign thyroid nodule (not recorded which). Some clones in this sample may be carry-over from other donors' samples. Each CDR3 is given with its conserved first and last residue. A D gene is named only where the DNA matches it firmly. A row's size may be missing; if present it is once, few, many or a size class.

TRBJ1-5	TRBV19	.	TRBD1	TGTGCCAGTATTATTGACGCAGGGGGACAGCCCCAGCATTTT	CASIIDAGGQPQHF
TRBJ2-7	TRBV11-2	many	.	TGTGCCAGCAGCTTCGGCACAGGGAGGTCCTACGAGCAGTACTTC	CASSFGTGRSYEQYF
TRBJ1-4	TRBV29-1	many	.	TGCAGCGTCGCAGGTGATAATGAAAAACTGTTTTTT	CSVAGDNEKLFF
TRBJ2-7	TRBV18	.	TRBD2	TGTGCCAGCTCACTGACTAGCGGGGGCGACTCCTACGAGCAGTACTTC	CASSLTSGGDSYEQYF
TRBJ2-5	TRBV28	many	.	TGTGCCAGCAGTTTGAGGGGTTCGGAGACCCAGTACTTC	CASSLRGSETQYF
TRBJ2-2	TRBV6-1	many	TRBD2	TGTGCCAGCAGTGGTACTAGCGGGGACACCGGGGAGCTGTTTTTT	CASSGTSGDTGELFF
TRBJ2-3	TRBV12-3/TRBV12-4	many	.	TGTGCCAGCAGTTTAGGGGCTGCCACAGATACGCAGTATTTT	CASSLGAATDTQYF
TRBJ2-7	TRBV28	many	TRBD1	TGTGCCAGCAGAAGACTCCCACAGGGGTCCTACGAGCAGTACTTC	CASRRLPQGSYEQYF
TRBJ1-6	TRBV12-3/TRBV12-4	medium-sized	.	TGTGCCAGCAGAACAGGGTATTCACCCCTCCACTTT	CASRTGYSPLHF
TRBJ2-3	TRBV20-1	many	TRBD2	TGCAGTGCTAGGGACCCCGGACTAGCGGGACCCCAAGGTACGCAGTATTTT	CSARDPGLAGPQGTQYF
TRBJ2-1	TRBV11-1	.	.	TGTGCCAGCAGCTTAGGTACACGGGGACCCTACAATGAGCAGTTCTTC	CASSLGTRGPYNEQFF
TRBJ1-2	TRBV12-3/TRBV12-4	.	TRBD1	TGTGCCAGCAGAAGAGACAGGGAATCCTATGGCTACACCTTC	CASRRDRESYGYTF
TRBJ2-7	TRBV3-1	many	.	TGTGCCAGCAGCCAAGACCCCAGACTACGGCGAACCTACGAGCAGTACTTC	CASSQDPRLRRTYEQYF
TRBJ2-1	TRBV10-3	many	TRBD2	TGTGCCATCAGTGAGGCGACTAGCGGGCAGTTCTACAATGAGCAGTTCTTC	CAISEATSGQFYNEQFF
TRBJ2-7	TRBV29-1	many	TRBD2	TGCAGCGTTGGAGAGCGGGGGCTTGGCCCCTACGAGCAGTACTTC	CSVGERGLGPYEQYF
TRBJ2-1	TRBV2	.	.	TGTGCCAGCAGCCATGGCCGGGACGCCGGCACTTACAATGAGCAGTTCTTC	CASSHGRDAGTYNEQFF
TRBJ2-1	TRBV29-1	many	TRBD2	TGCAGCGTGGTCTTAGCGGGAGCGTCCTACAATGAGCAGTTCTTC	CSVVLAGASYNEQFF
TRBJ2-7	TRBV10-3	many	TRBD2	TGTGCCATCAGTGGGCGAGGGCGCACTCCTAGCGGGTCCTACGAGCAGTACTTC	CAISGRGRTPSGSYEQYF
TRBJ1-1	TRBV7-3	.	.	TGTGCCAGCAGCTTAGGTTTGAGGGGCGCGAACACTGAAGCTTTCTTT	CASSLGLRGANTEAFF
TRBJ2-1	TRBV28	many	TRBD2	TGTGCCAGCAGTTTATCATCCTCCGGGACTAGCGATCACAATGAGCAGTTCTTC	CASSLSSSGTSDHNEQFF
TRBJ2-7	TRBV6-1	many	.	TGTGCCAGCAGTTCCGTCGGCTACGAGCAGTACTTC	CASSSVGYEQYF
TRBJ2-7	TRBV27	.	TRBD2	TGTGCCAGCCGAACGACTAGCGAGAAGGGCTACTACGAGCAGTACTTC	CASRTTSEKGYYEQYF
TRBJ2-3	TRBV6-6	many	TRBD1	TGTGCCAGCAGTTACCCGGGACAGCGCACAGATACGCAGTATTTT	CASSYPGQRTDTQYF